This paragraph covers one T cell receptor beta chain sequence. What it recognizes is unknown. The CDR3 is made up of 15 amino acids. V dropped 6 bases and J dropped 0 bases, with 15 bases sitting between them. Looked up from germline, CDR1 is MNHEY and CDR2 is SMNVEV (reference sequence). These data come from a study of T cell responses to AZD1222 COVID-19 vaccine. Pooling of second doses given at about 4 or about 12 weeks was done. Study-level results: Just five or six AZD1222 recipients tested seropositive at baseline. When two AZD1222 doses had been given, Spike-specific TCR breadth and depth rose.

TCRdb's table, derived via immunoSEQ multiplex PCR, lists solely in-frame clones and lacks some. The sample gives about 130,000 clones, approximately 91% of which show up once; approximately 0.98% is in the top ten. The sequencing used peripheral blood, collected 28 days after the second AZD1222 dose. This chain uses TRBV27 with TRBJ2-7, with D hard to call. The TCR was taken from an adult who received the AZD1222 COVID-19 vaccine. CDR3 residues: CASSRLTRVSYEQYF. In DNA form, the CDR3 reads TGTGCCAGCAGCCGGTTAACTCGGGTCTCCTACGAGCAGTACTTC.